These 14 T cell receptor beta chains were sequenced from one sample in a study of beta chain features in type 1 diabetes. What was sequenced were expressed TCRB transcripts, since all of the isolated RNA had been reverse transcribed. TCRdb's copy holds only in-frame clones and misses some; the assay was immunoSEQ multiplex PCR. The sample consists of 60,000 to 75,000 clones, about three fifths of them appearing once. The sample taken for sequencing was Tregs from blood. The source is a woman aged 18-35 years in good health.

The CDR3 DNA sequence: TGTGCCAGCTCACCGGAGGCCGGGGAGCTGTTTTTT. As protein: CASSPEAGELFF. This chain connects TRBV18 to TRBJ2-2; the D gene is possibly TRBD2 (5 bases). CDR1 is KGHSH and CDR2 is LQKENI in the germline V gene. V was pared by 3 bases and J by 6 bases, with 5 bases between. The length of the CDR3 is 12 residues.

The chain combines TRBV28 with TRBJ2-5; TRBD2 matches at 9 bases. Germline-derived CDR1 and CDR2 are MDHEN and SYDVKM. The CDR3 spans 17 residues. Trimming cost V 8 bases and J 5 bases; bases outside gene matches: 18. In DNA form, the CDR3 reads TGTGCCAGCCCCCCGGCGTGGGGCGGGGGGGGCGGTGAGACCCAGTACTTC. This encodes CASPPAWGGGGGETQYF.

This clone was detected only a few times. The chain joins TRBV7-9 to TRBJ2-5; 11 bases line up with TRBD1. V lost 7 bases, J lost 4 bases, and 5 bases stayed unmatched. CDR3 size: 14 residues. The germline V gene has CDR1 SEHNR and CDR2 FQNEAQ (reference sequence). In DNA form, the CDR3 reads TGTGCCAGCACCCGGGACAGGGGGTTAGAGACCCAGTACTTC. Translation: CASTRDRGLETQYF.

CDR3: CASSGGLSEAFF. The CDR3 nucleotides read TGTGCCAGCTCGGGGGGACTTAGTGAAGCTTTCTTT. This rearrangement joins TRBV19 to TRBJ1-1; possibly TRBD1 for D (5 bases). The CDR3 runs to 12 residues. V shed 9 bases and J shed 7 bases, with 15 bases lying between them. Germline CDR1 reads LNHDA; CDR2 reads SQIVND (reference sequence).

This chain links TRBV2 with TRBJ2-3; possible D gene TRBD1, 5 bases. The germline V and J ends were trimmed by 2 bases and 6 bases, with 12 bases remaining between them. The germline CDR1 and CDR2 sequences are SNHLY and FYNNEI. The length of the CDR3 is 14 residues. CDR3: CASSERSRADTQYF. CDR3 in DNA: TGTGCCAGCAGTGAACGAAGCAGGGCCGATACGCAGTATTTT.

The CDR3 region has the DNA TGTGCCAGTAGTATAGTTCAGGGGCACTATGGCTACACCTTC. It encodes CASSIVQGHYGYTF. The gene calls are TRBV19 and TRBJ1-2, with a weak D call TRBD1 (6 bases). V was trimmed by 1 base and J by 3 bases, leaving 9 bases between them. The germline V gene encodes CDR1 LNHDA and CDR2 SQIVND (reference sequence). The CDR3 has 14 residues.

This clone showed up just a few times. The chain couples TRBV9 to TRBJ2-2, with 7 bases identical to TRBD1. With V trimmed by 0 bases and J by 4 bases, 3 bases remained unmatched. Germline V gene sequence: CDR1 SGDLS, CDR2 YYNGEE. The CDR3 totals 15 residues. The CDR3 nucleotides are TGTGCCAGCAGCGTAGCTCCAGGGGGCACCGGGGAGCTGTTTTTT. This encodes CASSVAPGGTGELFF.

A single count supports this clone. The chain joins TRBV5-1 to TRBJ2-1, with 8 bases aligning to TRBD2. Per the germline V gene, CDR1 is SGHRS and CDR2 is YFSETQ. This CDR3 spans 17 amino acids. The junction had 18 bases not matched to a gene; V was cut back by 4 bases and J by 9 bases. The CDR3 protein is CASSSGSGGAVGGEQFF. The DNA for the CDR3 is TGCGCCAGCAGCAGCGGGAGCGGGGGAGCGGTTGGAGGTGAGCAGTTCTTC.

This clone was observed a few times. This chain links TRBV4-3 with TRBJ1-4, with 8 bases matching TRBD1. J lost 5 bases, V lost 4 bases, and 3 bases had no gene match. Germline V gene sequence: CDR1 LGHNA, CDR2 YSLEER. This CDR3 region has 14 residues. This chain's CDR3 is CASSRTGLNEKLFF. Written as DNA, the CDR3 is TGCGCCAGCAGCCGGACAGGGCTGAATGAAAAACTGTTTTTT.

This chain connects TRBV7-2 to TRBJ2-5; D is uncertain. The J call is doubtful: the DNA matches TRBJ2-7 better. The CDR3 is 12 amino acids. Germline V gene lookup returns CDR1 SGHTA and CDR2 FQGNSA. The CDR3 DNA sequence: TGTGCCAGCAGCTTAGCCCCCCACGAGCAGTACTTC. Its translation is CASSLAPHEQYF.

V usage is TRBV7-9 and J usage is TRBJ2-7; TRBD2 is a possible D gene (7 bases). This CDR3 region has 14 residues. V gave up 3 bases and J gave up 7 bases, with 16 bases separating them. CDR1 is SEHNR and CDR2 is FQNEAQ in the germline V gene (reference sequence). CDR3 amino acids: CASSLGGASWEQYF. CDR3 sequence (DNA): TGTGCCAGCAGCTTGGGGGGGGCTTCCTGGGAGCAGTACTTC. Using reference TRBV7-9 and TRBJ2-7 for the parts outside the CDR3, the full variable domain is DTGVSQNPRHKITKRGQNVTFRCDPISEHNRLYWYRQTLGQGPEFLTYFQNEAQLEKSRLLSDRFSAERPKGSFSTLEIQRTEQGDSAMYLCASSLGGASWEQYFGPGTRLTVT.

This chain uses TRBV2 with TRBJ1-2, with a tentative D call TRBD1 (6 bases). The V gene's germline CDR1 is SNHLY and CDR2 FYNNEI. This CDR3 spans 12 amino acids. With 7 bases removed from V and 3 bases from J, the gap between germline ends came to 9 bases. CDR3 region: CASTGQYYGYTF. The DNA of the CDR3 is TGTGCCAGCACCGGACAGTACTATGGCTACACCTTC.

This chain joins TRBV29-1 and TRBJ2-7; 8 bases agree with TRBD2. CDR3 length: 11 amino acids. The germline V gene encodes CDR1 SQVTM and CDR2 ANQGSEA. CDR3: CSGGLTDEQYF. CDR3 DNA sequence: TGCTCGGGAGGGTTGACGGACGAGCAGTACTTC.

V gene TRBV6-1 combines with J gene TRBJ2-3; possible D gene TRBD2, 6 bases. CDR3 size: 15 residues. Looked up from germline, CDR1 is MNHNS and CDR2 is SASEGT. Between the trimmed V and J ends, which lost 7 bases and 0 bases, there was a span of 14 bases. The CDR3 DNA reads TGTGCCAGCACTCGAGCGGGCCCTAGCACAGATACGCAGTATTTT. Protein sequence: CASTRAGPSTDTQYF.